The T cell receptor beta chain described here comes from a study of blood T cell repertoires in COVID-19 (dated by TCRdb to between 2020 and 2021). Context from the whole study: Collaborator samples came from the United States, Italy and Spain and covered acute and convalescent phases of COVID-19. The prospective study material was composed of cDNA or gDNA derived from T cells, B-cell-depleted T cells, or PBMCs. Deeply sampled blood TCRbeta repertoires from subjects exposed to, actively infected with, or recovered from COVID-19 were included in the dataset. The repertoires were released in a freely available public database intended as a resource for research on the immune response to SARS-CoV-2. The samples were drawn from two sources: the first 160 participants of the ongoing ImmuneRACE study, and fewer than 1,500 subjects contributed by 6 global collaborators. Nearly every sample came with metadata listing a de-identified subject ID, COVID-19 status, age in years and sex. Where available, HLA class I and class II types were taken from metadata supplied by the sample provider and were not determined by assay-based typing. General study outcomes and caveats: The quantity of clinical and demographic metadata differed by source and by participant and was supplied without curation.

At one collaborating source in Seattle, patients were enrolled during active infection and were followed longitudinally through the course of disease. Each collaborating institution followed its own protocols to collect whole blood in K2EDTA tubes. For TCRbeta analysis, collaborators shipped samples in one of three forms: frozen whole blood, isolated PBMCs, or DNA extracted from either of those sample types. According to the germline V gene, CDR1 reads SGHAT and CDR2 reads FQNNGV. Here V drops 5 bases and J drops 7 bases, and the junction holds 12 bases not matched to any gene. The CDR3 holds 17 amino acids from the cysteine to the phenylalanine. The only DNA kept is the CDR3, 51 bases in frame from the first base. About this clone: Its recognized antigen is unknown. Base quality data are lacking; no much larger clone is found one base away.

The immunoSEQ Assay, a bias-controlled multiplex PCR, was used to amplify TCRbeta CDR3 regions from genomic DNA. Regarding the original processing steps: The number of nucleated cells in each sample was estimated from the amplification of reference gene primers within the assay. To quantify the absolute abundance of each unique TCRbeta CDR3 rearrangement, sequence reads were collapsed and filtered. For each sample, productive Simpson clonality was calculated as the square root of Simpson's diversity index over productive rearrangements. TCRdb carries this immuneACCESS record with in-frame sequences only. Its versions omit some clonotypes, under half of them owing to an unresolved V gene in the studies checked, with the rest unexplained. V and J calls and clone size are as listed in that table; D and trimming were resolved from the DNA. Here the sample has 30,000 to 35,000 clones; roughly 90% occur a single time. Of the sample, 7.9% is held by the ten largest clones.

Sequencing used peripheral blood. The chain uses TRBV11-2 and TRBJ1-4; 11 bases in the junction line up with TRBD1. This TCR derives from a man aged 55-75 years with COVID-19, enrolled during active disease. The DNA reads TGTGCCAGCAGCGCCGGGACAGGGGGTGCCGGACGTGAAAAACTGTTTTTT. Its amino acids are CASSAGTGGAGREKLFF.